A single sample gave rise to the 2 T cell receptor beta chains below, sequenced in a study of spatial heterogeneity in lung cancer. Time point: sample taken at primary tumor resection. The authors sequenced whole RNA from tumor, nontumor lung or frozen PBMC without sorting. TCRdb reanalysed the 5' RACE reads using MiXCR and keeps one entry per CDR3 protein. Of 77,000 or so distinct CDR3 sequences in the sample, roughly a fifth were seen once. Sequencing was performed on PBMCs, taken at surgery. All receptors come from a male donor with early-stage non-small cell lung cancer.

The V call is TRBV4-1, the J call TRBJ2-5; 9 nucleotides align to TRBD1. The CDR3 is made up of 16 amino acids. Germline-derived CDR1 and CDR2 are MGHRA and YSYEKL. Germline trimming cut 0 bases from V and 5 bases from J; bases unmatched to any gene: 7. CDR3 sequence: CASSQDGAQGAETQYF. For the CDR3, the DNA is TGCGCCAGCAGCCAAGATGGGGCACAGGGGGCCGAGACCCAGTACTTC.

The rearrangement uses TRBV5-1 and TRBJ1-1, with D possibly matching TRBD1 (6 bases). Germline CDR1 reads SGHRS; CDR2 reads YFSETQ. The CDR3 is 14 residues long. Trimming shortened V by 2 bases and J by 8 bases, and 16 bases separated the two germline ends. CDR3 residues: CASSLDDRLGEAFF. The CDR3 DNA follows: TGCGCCAGCAGCTTAGATGACAGGCTGGGGGAAGCTTTCTTT.